Listed below are T cell receptor beta chains from one sample, sequenced in a study of cytomegalovirus exposure and HLA in healthy donors. TCRdb keeps only in-frame clones here, not all; method: immunoSEQ multiplex PCR. The sample records roughly 150,000 clones, approximately 71% being singletons. Sequenced sample: PBMCs. The receptors were sampled from a woman aged 18-29 years in good health and CMV-seropositive. CDR3s include the opening cysteine and the closing phenylalanine or tryptophan. The D gene is left open where the match is weak. Size tells how often a clone was seen (once, few, many) or the class of an expanded clone, and some rows leave it out.

V: TRBV4-3; J: TRBJ2-1; size: -; D: TRBD1; DNA: TGCGCCAGCAGCCAAGAGGAGACAGGGGCCTACAATGAGCAGTTCTTC; CDR3: CASSQEETGAYNEQFF
V: TRBV28; J: TRBJ2-3; size: -; D: -; DNA: TGTGCCAGCACCCCTCCCCAGACAGATGGCACAGATACGCAGTATTTT; CDR3: CASTPPQTDGTDTQYF
V: TRBV7-2; J: TRBJ1-5; size: once; D: TRBD1; DNA: TGTGCCAGCAGCCCCGACAGGGCTCAGCCCCAGCATTTT; CDR3: CASSPDRAQPQHF
V: TRBV5-6; J: TRBJ1-2; size: -; D: -; DNA: TGTGCCAGCAGCCTAAGCCCCGCGGGATTTGGTGGCTACACCTTC; CDR3: CASSLSPAGFGGYTF
V: TRBV25-1; J: TRBJ1-1; size: -; D: TRBD1; DNA: TGTGCCAGCAGTGCCGCCGGGACAGAGAACACTGAAGCTTTCTTT; CDR3: CASSAAGTENTEAFF
V: TRBV4-1; J: TRBJ1-6; size: -; D: -; DNA: TGCGCCAGCAGCCCCACCCGCGGGGGATCACCCCTCCACTTT; CDR3: CASSPTRGGSPLHF
V: TRBV6-5; J: TRBJ1-3; size: -; D: -; DNA: TGTGCCAGCCTGCTAACAGGGCGCGCTGGAAACACCATATATTTT; CDR3: CASLLTGRAGNTIYF
V: TRBV5-1; J: TRBJ2-2; size: -; D: -; DNA: TGCGCCAGCACTCGTGGCGCGGACACCGGGGAGCTGTTTTTT; CDR3: CASTRGADTGELFF
V: TRBV9; J: TRBJ2-5; size: -; D: TRBD1; DNA: TGTGCCAGCAGCGAGAGACAGGGTTGGGGGTACCAAGAGACCCAGTACTTC; CDR3: CASSERQGWGYQETQYF
V: TRBV4-2; J: TRBJ2-3; size: -; D: -; DNA: TGTGCCAGCAGCCAAGGGGGAGTAGATACGCAGTATTTT; CDR3: CASSQGGVDTQYF
V: TRBV2; J: TRBJ1-3; size: -; D: -; DNA: TGTGCCAGCAGGGAAGTGGGCATCTCTGGAAACACCATATATTTT; CDR3: CASREVGISGNTIYF
V: TRBV7-6; J: TRBJ1-4; size: few; D: TRBD1; DNA: TGTGCCAGCAACCATTCAGGGGACAGATCGGAAAAACTGTTTTTT; CDR3: CASNHSGDRSEKLFF
V: TRBV9; J: TRBJ2-2; size: -; D: TRBD1; DNA: TGTGCCAGCAGCGGGACAGGGGGGTACACCGGGGAGCTGTTTTTT; CDR3: CASSGTGGYTGELFF
V: TRBV9; J: TRBJ2-7; size: -; D: TRBD1; DNA: TGTGCCAGCAGCGTAGGGGACAGGGGTAGGTACGAGCAGTACTTC; CDR3: CASSVGDRGRYEQYF
V: TRBV7-9; J: TRBJ1-2; size: -; D: -; DNA: TGTGCCAGCAAGGAGGGAGGCTACACCTTC; CDR3: CASKEGGYTF
V: TRBV18; J: TRBJ1-1; size: -; D: TRBD1; DNA: TGTGCCAGCTCAGAAGGACAGGGGGCGAACACTGAAGCTTTCTTT; CDR3: CASSEGQGANTEAFF
V: TRBV7-9; J: TRBJ2-2; size: -; D: -; DNA: TGTGCCAGCAGCATACGGTATGGACAGTCGGGCACCGGGGAGCTGTTTTTT; CDR3: CASSIRYGQSGTGELFF
V: TRBV7-2; J: TRBJ2-7; size: -; D: TRBD1; DNA: TGTGCCAGCAGCTTAGGATCGCAGGGGGCGTACGAGCAGTACTTC; CDR3: CASSLGSQGAYEQYF
V: TRBV27; J: TRBJ1-1; size: -; D: -; DNA: TGTGCCAGCAGGACTGTCTCTGAAGCTTTCTTT; CDR3: CASRTVSEAFF
V: TRBV7-6; J: TRBJ2-3; size: -; D: TRBD2; DNA: TGTGCCAGCAGCCTAGCGGGGGGGGTAACAGATACGCAGTATTTT; CDR3: CASSLAGGVTDTQYF
V: TRBV2; J: TRBJ2-2; size: -; D: -; DNA: TGTGCCAGCAGTGTCCCCGGGAACACCGGGGAGCTGTTTTTT; CDR3: CASSVPGNTGELFF
V: TRBV19; J: TRBJ1-6; size: once; D: TRBD1; DNA: TGTGCCAGTAAGTGGACAGGGACTAATTCACCCCTCCACTTT; CDR3: CASKWTGTNSPLHF
V: TRBV7-8; J: TRBJ1-2; size: -; D: -; DNA: TGTGCCAGCAGCTTAGCGCCCAGGGCCGGCTACACCTTC; CDR3: CASSLAPRAGYTF
V: TRBV6-1; J: TRBJ1-2; size: -; D: -; DNA: TGTGCCAGCAGTGAAGGTCAGGGCGTCGGCTATGGCTACACCTTC; CDR3: CASSEGQGVGYGYTF
V: TRBV20-1; J: TRBJ1-6; size: -; D: -; DNA: TGTGCGCTAGGAGGCAATTCACCCCTCCACTTT; CDR3: CALGGNSPLHF
V: TRBV30; J: TRBJ1-5; size: -; D: -; DNA: TGTGCCTGGAGTGTATCCGGGAAGCAGCCCCAGCATTTT; CDR3: CAWSVSGKQPQHF
V: TRBV6-1; J: TRBJ1-4; size: -; D: -; DNA: TGTGCCAGCAGTAACCACAGGGAAGGGGAAGAAAAACTGTTTTTT; CDR3: CASSNHREGEEKLFF
V: TRBV4-1; J: TRBJ1-5; size: -; D: TRBD1; DNA: TGCGCCAGCAGCCCCCTCCCTAAGACAGGGCGTAATCAGCCCCAGCATTTT; CDR3: CASSPLPKTGRNQPQHF
V: TRBV9; J: TRBJ1-3; size: few; D: -; DNA: TGTGCCTCGACTTCCCCTGGAAACACCATATATTTT; CDR3: CASTSPGNTIYF
V: TRBV2; J: TRBJ1-2; size: -; D: TRBD1; DNA: TGTGCCAGCAGTAACAGGGGGCTTGGCTATGGCTACACCTTC; CDR3: CASSNRGLGYGYTF
V: TRBV19; J: TRBJ1-4; size: -; D: -; DNA: TGTGCCAGTAGTGGATCGACAGACAATAATGAAAAACTGTTTTTT; CDR3: CASSGSTDNNEKLFF
V: TRBV27; J: TRBJ2-1; size: -; D: -; DNA: TGTGCCAGCACTTGGGGGGGCCTCTCCTACAATGAGCAGTTCTTC; CDR3: CASTWGGLSYNEQFF
V: TRBV9; J: TRBJ2-5; size: -; D: TRBD1; DNA: TGTGCCAGCAGCGTAGAAGGGACAGTCCAAGAGACCCAGTACTTC; CDR3: CASSVEGTVQETQYF
V: TRBV5-4; J: TRBJ2-2; size: -; D: -; DNA: TGTGCCAGCACCTTAGGGGGGGTGGCTGGCGACGCCGGGGAGCTGTTTTTT; CDR3: CASTLGGVAGDAGELFF
V: TRBV6-5; J: TRBJ2-3; size: -; D: -; DNA: TGTGCCAGCAGGGCTGACAGACACTCGGATACGCAGTATTTT; CDR3: CASRADRHSDTQYF
V: TRBV4-3; J: TRBJ1-1; size: -; D: TRBD1; DNA: TGCGCCAGCAGCCGAGTGACAGGGCACACTGAAGCTTTCTTT; CDR3: CASSRVTGHTEAFF
V: TRBV4-3; J: TRBJ1-5; size: -; D: TRBD1; DNA: TGCGCCAGCAGCCCCGACAGGGGCAATCAGCTCCAGCATTTT; CDR3: CASSPDRGNQLQHF
V: TRBV2; J: TRBJ2-1; size: few; D: -; DNA: TGTGCCAGCAGTGAAGGACGGGACTCCTACAATGAGCAGTTCTTC; CDR3: CASSEGRDSYNEQFF
V: TRBV7-9; J: TRBJ2-1; size: -; D: TRBD1; DNA: TGTGCCAGCAGCCGGACAGGGGTTGAGCAGTTCTTC; CDR3: CASSRTGVEQFF
V: TRBV15; J: TRBJ1-4; size: -; D: TRBD1; DNA: TGTGCCACCACCCGGGACAGGGGGCGGGATAATGAAAAACTGTTTTTT; CDR3: CATTRDRGRDNEKLFF
V: TRBV28; J: TRBJ2-7; size: -; D: -; DNA: TGTGCCAGCTGGCGGGCCTGGGGGCACGAGCAGTACTTC; CDR3: CASWRAWGHEQYF
V: TRBV7-6; J: TRBJ1-1; size: -; D: -; DNA: TGTGCCAGCAGCTTAGGGGCAGGGCGGCCTGAAGCTTTCTTT; CDR3: CASSLGAGRPEAFF
V: TRBV5-1; J: TRBJ1-1; size: once; D: TRBD1; DNA: TGCGCCAGCAGCCGTTGGACAGGGGAGAGAATGAACACTGAAGCTTTCTTT; CDR3: CASSRWTGERMNTEAFF
V: TRBV2; J: TRBJ2-7; size: -; D: TRBD2; DNA: TGTGCCAGCAGAAGAACCGGGACTAGCTACGAGCAGTACTTC; CDR3: CASRRTGTSYEQYF
V: TRBV6-5; J: TRBJ2-2; size: -; D: TRBD1; DNA: TGTGCCAGCAGTTCGGGACAGGTACTATCGTCCGGGGAGCTGTTTTTT; CDR3: CASSSGQVLSSGELFF
V: TRBV9; J: TRBJ2-5; size: -; D: -; DNA: TGTGCCAGCAGTAACCCGGTGGGCACAGAGACCCAGTACTTC; CDR3: CASSNPVGTETQYF
V: TRBV4-3; J: TRBJ2-2; size: -; D: -; DNA: TGCGCCAGCAGCCAAGAAGTGGGACTCTCCACCGGGGAGCTGTTTTTT; CDR3: CASSQEVGLSTGELFF
V: TRBV7-6; J: TRBJ2-1; size: -; D: -; DNA: TGTGCCAGCAGCTTATCCCCAGGAATAAGTGAGCAGTTCTTC; CDR3: CASSLSPGISEQFF
V: TRBV28; J: TRBJ1-1; size: once; D: -; DNA: TGTGCCAGCAGTTTGGGGGCCGCCTTTGAAGCTTTCTTT; CDR3: CASSLGAAFEAFF
V: TRBV7-6; J: TRBJ1-5; size: few; D: TRBD1; DNA: TGTGCCAGCAGCACCGGAGGGGACAGGAGGAATCAGCCCCAGCATTTT; CDR3: CASSTGGDRRNQPQHF
V: TRBV19; J: TRBJ1-1; size: -; D: -; DNA: TGTGCCAGTAGCAGGGGCTACACTGAAGCTTTCTTT; CDR3: CASSRGYTEAFF
V: TRBV14; J: TRBJ2-7; size: -; D: -; DNA: TGTGCCAGCAGCGACGGGACACGGTACGAGCAGTACTTC; CDR3: CASSDGTRYEQYF
V: TRBV15; J: TRBJ2-1; size: -; D: TRBD2; DNA: TGTGCCACCAGCAGAGATCAGCGGGGGGCACACAATGAGCAGTTCTTC; CDR3: CATSRDQRGAHNEQFF
V: TRBV29-1; J: TRBJ2-3; size: once; D: -; DNA: TGCAGCGTTCCTAGCGCTATTACAGATACGCAGTATTTT; CDR3: CSVPSAITDTQYF
V: TRBV6-4; J: TRBJ1-4; size: -; D: TRBD1; DNA: TGTGCCAGCAGTGACACGAGGACAGGGGCAGCGGAAAAACTGTTTTTT; CDR3: CASSDTRTGAAEKLFF